Listed here are 30 T cell receptor beta chains from one sample, sequenced in a study of identical twins' blood T cells (dated by TCRdb to the early 2010s). Library generation was performed with 5' RACE. The run used an Illumina Genome Analyzer IIx. The raw public data were reprocessed by TCRdb itself: fastp quality trimming at Q25, MiXCR clonotype calling, in-frame beta chains only. Rows are unified per CDR3 protein, each entry keeping the most common DNA and genes. Present in this sample are around 380,000 distinct CDR3 sequences, roughly 28% of which were seen just once. 6% to 7% of the sample belongs to the ten largest clones. The sequenced material came from PBMCs. These receptors originate from a woman aged 18 to 55 in good health.

This clonotype showed up many times. This chain links TRBV29-1 with TRBJ1-1; D remains ambiguous. Germline values: CDR1 SQVTM, CDR2 ANQGSEA. Deletions cut 7 bases from V and 8 bases from J, with 11 bases between. The CDR3 contains 10 residues. CDR3 DNA: TGCAGCGCCCTCCAGTCCGAAGCTTTCTTT. It is translated as CSALQSEAFF.

This clonotype has only a few counts. The V and J genes are TRBV5-1 and TRBJ1-1; D gene unclear. The CDR3 runs to 15 residues. CDR1 and CDR2 (germline): SGHRS, YFSETQ. Trimming left V 3 bases short and J 0 bases short, with 12 bases between. CDR3 sequence (DNA): TGCGCCAGCAGCTACGGCCGGGCCTTGAACACTGAAGCTTTCTTT. Translated: CASSYGRALNTEAFF.

Concerning this clonotype itself: The germline gene is not matched at one end of the junction; a read error may be the cause. V gene TRBV20-1 combines with J gene TRBJ1-1; D is uncertain. This CDR3 comprises 15 residues. Germline loops: CDR1 DFQATT, CDR2 SNEGSKA (reference sequence). The DNA for the CDR3 is TGCAGTGCTAGCCCGTTTTCGGCGATGAACGCTGAAGCTTTCTTT. Translating it yields CSASPFSAMNAEAFF.

This sequence joins TRBV19 and TRBJ2-1; no firm D call. Germline lookup yields CDR1 LNHDA and CDR2 SQIVND (reference sequence). Trimming took 0 bases from V and 1 from J, leaving 7 bases between them. CDR3 length: 15 amino acids. As DNA, the CDR3 is TGTGCCAGTAGTATAGAAGGGATATCCTACAATGAGCAGTTCTTC. It yields the protein CASSIEGISYNEQFF.

This clonotype was counted between two and nine times. V is TRBV28 and J is TRBJ1-5; maybe TRBD1 (6 bases). The CDR3 spans 15 residues. V was clipped by 5 bases and J by 0 bases, with 11 bases between them. The germline gives CDR1 MDHEN, CDR2 SYDVKM. CDR3 residues: CASSRQVHSNQPQHF. DNA for the CDR3: TGTGCCAGCAGTCGACAGGTACATAGCAATCAGCCCCAGCATTTT. Full variable domain (remainder filled in from reference TRBV28 and TRBJ1-5): DVKVTQSSRYLVKRTGEKVFLECVQDMDHENMFWYRQDPGLGLRLIYFSYDVKMKEKGDIPEGYSVSREKKERFSLILESASTNQTSMYLCASSRQVHSNQPQHFGDGTRLSIL.

This chain uses TRBV12-3 or TRBV12-4 with TRBJ2-1; TRBD2 matches 9 bases. The J segment lost 4 bases and the V segment lost 7 bases, leaving 8 bases of the junction unmatched. CDR3 length: 15 residues. The CDR3: CASTGREGTYNEQFF. The CDR3, as DNA: TGTGCCAGCACTGGGCGGGAGGGCACGTACAATGAGCAGTTCTTC.

This clonotype was detected ten times or more. The chain uses TRBV4-2 and TRBJ2-2; D unresolved. The CDR3 has 12 residues. Germline CDR1 is LGHNA and CDR2 is YNFKEQ. Trimming removed 4 bases from V and 5 bases from J, with 5 bases in between. CDR3 protein: CASSRETGELFF. In DNA, the CDR3 is TGTGCCAGCAGCCGAGAAACCGGGGAGCTGTTTTTT.

This clonotype was found a few times. The V and J genes are TRBV5-1 and TRBJ2-7; D gene ambiguous. V was pared by 0 bases and J by 1 base, with 8 bases between. The length of the CDR3 is 14 residues. In germline, CDR1 is SGHRS, CDR2 YFSETQ. CDR3 sequence (DNA): TGCGCCAGCAGCTTGGATGGTTTTTCCTACGAGCAGTACTTC. Its translation is CASSLDGFSYEQYF.

V gene TRBV5-1 combines with J gene TRBJ1-2, with 8 bases aligning to TRBD1. V dropped 3 bases and J dropped 2; count of bases not matched to a gene: 9. This CDR3 region has 16 residues. Germline loops: CDR1 SGHRS, CDR2 YFSETQ. The CDR3 is CASSSILTGANYGYTF. The CDR3 nucleotides read TGCGCCAGCAGCTCTATTCTGACAGGGGCCAACTATGGCTACACCTTC.

The chain joins TRBV7-3 to TRBJ2-3; D uncertain. Per germline, CDR1 SGHTA and CDR2 FQGTGA. The CDR3 is 9 amino acids. V was shortened by 11 bases and J by 2 bases, with 2 bases between the two germline ends. CDR3 coding DNA: TGTGCCCCCACAGATACGCAGTATTTT. Encoded protein: CAPTDTQYF.

This clonotype appeared a few times. The chain joins TRBV29-1 to TRBJ2-4, with D possibly TRBD1 on 5 matching bases. Trimming pared 3 bases from V and 6 bases from J, leaving 6 bases between. CDR3 size: 11 residues. Germline CDR1 is SQVTM and CDR2 is ANQGSEA. CDR3 region: CSVDQGNIQYF. As DNA, the CDR3 is TGCAGCGTTGACCAGGGAAACATTCAGTACTTC.

As concerns this clonotype: A read error may account for a junction end that differs from germline. The chain uses TRBV2 and TRBJ2-1; perhaps TRBD2 as D (7 bases). CDR1 and CDR2 from the germline V gene are SNHLY and FYNNEI. The CDR3 loop spans 14 amino acids. CDR3 in amino acids: CASSGGREFNGQFF. For the CDR3, the DNA is TGTGCCAGCAGTGGGGGGCGGGAGTTTAATGGGCAGTTCTTC. Filled out from reference TRBV2 and TRBJ2-1, the complete variable domain reads EPEVTQTPSHQVTQMGQEVILRCVPISNHLYFYWYRQILGQKVEFLVSFYNNEISEKSEIFDDQFSVERPDGSNFTLKIRSTKLEDSAMYFCASSGGREFNGQFFGPGTRLTVL.

This clonotype was seen only a few times. The chain carries TRBV18 and TRBJ1-1, with D perhaps TRBD1 (5 bases). The CDR3 sequence is 14 residues long. Germline-derived CDR1 and CDR2 are KGHSH and LQKENI. V was shortened by 1 base and J by 1 base, with 7 bases between the two germline ends. CDR3 nucleotide sequence: TGTGCCAGCTCACCACTTGGGACGAACACTGAAGCTTTCTTT. Its protein product is CASSPLGTNTEAFF.

This clonotype turned up a few times. The rearrangement uses TRBV29-1 and TRBJ1-1; unclear D gene. This CDR3 has 13 amino acids. The ends were cut back, 3 bases at V and 1 base at J, with 9 bases in the middle. In germline, CDR1 is SQVTM, CDR2 ANQGSEA. The CDR3 DNA sequence: TGCAGCGTTGAGCCTTACAAGAACACTGAAGCTTTCTTT. It yields the protein CSVEPYKNTEAFF.

Notes on this clonotype: The CDR3 does not close with the conserved phenylalanine or tryptophan, likely indicating a read error. The chain employs TRBV19 and TRBJ1-2; tentative D call: TRBD1 (5 bases). V lost 3 bases and J lost 3, with 8 bases in between. The CDR3 is made up of 13 amino acids. Germline values: CDR1 LNHDA, CDR2 SQIVND (reference sequence). The CDR3, as DNA: TGTGCCAGTAGTATTCCGGGGCACTATGGCTACACCCTC. It is translated as CASSIPGHYGYTL.

V is TRBV2 and J is TRBJ2-3; a weak D match, TRBD2 (6 bases). Germline CDR1 is SNHLY and CDR2 is FYNNEI. Deletions cut 8 bases from V and 3 bases from J, with 12 bases between. This CDR3 region has 13 residues. Here the CDR3 reads CASGRLETDTQYF. The CDR3 DNA sequence: TGTGCCAGCGGAAGACTAGAAACAGATACGCAGTATTTT.

This clonotype was counted between two and nine times. This rearrangement joins TRBV14 to TRBJ2-3; 9 nucleotides match TRBD2. The germline V gene has CDR1 SGHDN and CDR2 FVKESK. V shed 1 base, J shed 3 bases, and the junction held 5 bases outside the gene matches. The CDR3 spans 16 residues. This CDR3 is CASSQVALAGTDTQYF. The CDR3 coding sequence is TGTGCCAGCAGCCAAGTAGCGCTAGCGGGAACAGATACGCAGTATTTT. Based on the CDR3 plus reference TRBV14 and TRBJ2-3, the full variable domain is EAGVTQFPSHSVIEKGQTVTLRCDPISGHDNLYWYRRVMGKEIKFLLHFVKESKQDESGMPNNRFLAERTGGTYSTLKVQPAELEDSGVYFCASSQVALAGTDTQYFGPGTRLTVL.

This chain joins TRBV12-5 and TRBJ1-1; TRBD1 aligns across 7 bases. The V segment lost 6 bases and the J segment 1 base; nucleotides outside the gene matches: 5. This CDR3 has 14 amino acids. The V gene's germline CDR1 is LGHNT and CDR2 FRNRAP. DNA for the CDR3: TGTGCTAGTGGCTCCTACAGGGGGAACACTGAAGCTTTCTTT. Translating gives CASGSYRGNTEAFF.

This clonotype was recorded many times. The genes are TRBV7-9 and TRBJ2-1; a possible D gene is TRBD1 (6 bases). Germline assignment: CDR1 SEHNR and CDR2 FQNEAQ (reference sequence). V lost 5 bases and J 7 bases, leaving 9 bases between the germline ends. This CDR3 has 12 residues. The CDR3 DNA sequence: TGTGCCAGCAGCCATCAGGGGAATGAGCAGTTCTTC. Translated, it gives CASSHQGNEQFF.

This clonotype was counted ten times or more. V is TRBV7-2 and J is TRBJ1-3, with 10 bases fitting TRBD1. V lost 4 bases, J lost 4 bases, and 7 bases stayed unmatched. The CDR3 sequence is 16 residues long. Germline V lookup: CDR1 SGHTA, CDR2 FQGNSA. CDR3 nucleotides: TGTGCCAGCAGCTCGTGGACAGGGGGAGGCGGAAACACCATATATTTT. This sequence encodes CASSSWTGGGGNTIYF.

Notes on this clonotype: One junction end disagrees with the germline gene, perhaps due to a read error. The chain combines TRBV7-9 with TRBJ2-2; 7 nucleotides line up with TRBD1. There are 16 residues in the CDR3. CDR1 SEHNR and CDR2 FQNEAQ come from the germline V gene (reference sequence). The CDR3 is CASSLDLTGNTGKLFF. CDR3 in DNA: TGTGCCAGCAGCTTAGACCTGACAGGGAACACCGGGAAGCTGTTTTTT. The full variable domain, completed using reference TRBV7-9 and TRBJ2-2, is DTGVSQNPRHKITKRGQNVTFRCDPISEHNRLYWYRQTLGQGPEFLTYFQNEAQLEKSRLLSDRFSAERPKGSFSTLEIQRTEQGDSAMYLCASSLDLTGNTGKLFFGEGSRLTVL.

The rearrangement uses TRBV20-1 and TRBJ1-1; D call uncertain. The CDR3 is 13 amino acids. V was shortened by 5 bases and J by 1 base, with 11 bases between the two germline ends. CDR1 and CDR2 (germline): DFQATT, SNEGSKA (reference sequence). CDR3 DNA sequence: TGCAGTGCTGGAGTTAAGGGGAACACTGAAGCTTTCTTT. It is translated as CSAGVKGNTEAFF.

The chain is built from TRBV11-2 and TRBJ2-6; 8 nucleotides match TRBD1. CDR3 length equals 17 residues. The V and J ends lost 3 bases and 2 bases, in that order; junction bases with no gene match: 6. Germline-derived CDR1 and CDR2 are SGHAT and FQNNGV. This CDR3 is CASSFLLQGAGANVLTF. Written as DNA, the CDR3 is TGTGCCAGCAGCTTTCTCCTACAGGGGGCTGGGGCCAACGTCCTGACTTTC.

The chain links TRBV12-3 or TRBV12-4 to TRBJ2-1; 8 bases map to TRBD2. CDR3 length equals 18 residues. V was clipped by 5 bases and J by 4 bases; unmatched bases: 16. The CDR3 bases are TGTGCCAGCAGTCTCCAGGTGAGCGGGAGCTTTCTATACAATGAGCAGTTCTTC. Its translation: CASSLQVSGSFLYNEQFF.

At least ten counts were recorded for this clonotype. The rearrangement links TRBV3-1 to TRBJ2-1, with no clear D. The CDR3 sequence is 16 residues long. Germline V gene lookup returns CDR1 LGHDT and CDR2 YNNKEL (reference sequence). The V gene lost 2 bases and the J gene lost 7 bases, with 18 bases spanning the gap. CDR3 in amino acids: CASSQRTAARRNEQFF. CDR3 nucleotides: TGTGCCAGCAGCCAACGAACAGCCGCCAGACGGAATGAGCAGTTCTTC.

As to this clonotype: Germline and junction disagree at one end, which may indicate a read error. This rearrangement joins TRBV20-1 to TRBJ2-5; D remains unclear. The germline CDR1 and CDR2 sequences are DFQATT and SNEGSKA (reference sequence). This CDR3 is built from 13 residues. CDR3 bases: TGCAGTGCTAGAGGGCCTCTTCAAGGGACCCAGTACTTC. It yields the protein CSARGPLQGTQYF.

The table lists this clonotype with a few counts. The V gene is TRBV28, the J gene TRBJ1-6; perhaps TRBD1 as D (6 bases). The CDR3 has 18 amino acids. CDR1 is MDHEN, CDR2 SYDVKM, per germline. Trimming cost V 5 bases and J 0 bases, with 17 bases left between them. In DNA, the CDR3 is TGTGCCAGCAGTCCGGATCAGGGACATAGCTCCTATAATTCACCCCTCCACTTT. This sequence encodes CASSPDQGHSSYNSPLHF.

This rearrangement joins TRBV10-3 to TRBJ1-1, with D possibly being TRBD1 (5 bases). There are 14 residues in the CDR3. Per germline, CDR1 ENHRY and CDR2 SYGVKD. Trimming took 2 bases from V and 2 from J, leaving 9 bases between them. The CDR3 protein is CAISEGADNTEAFF. CDR3 nucleotide sequence: TGTGCCATCAGTGAGGGGGCAGACAACACTGAAGCTTTCTTT.

This clonotype has only a few counts. This chain connects TRBV20-1 to TRBJ2-3; 12 positions match TRBD2. The CDR3 length is 18 residues. The V segment lost 3 bases and the J segment 8 bases; nucleotides outside the gene matches: 18. Per germline, CDR1 DFQATT and CDR2 SNEGSKA (reference sequence). DNA for the CDR3: TGCAGTGCTAGCGTCCCTAGCGGGAGGGCCCAGGGGGCAGGTACGCAGTATTTT. It codes for CSASVPSGRAQGAGTQYF.

A few counts support this clonotype. The J gene is TRBJ1-6, the V gene TRBV29-1, with D unresolved. V lost 0 bases, J lost 3 bases, and 9 bases lay in between. From germline, CDR1 is SQVTM and CDR2 ANQGSEA. This CDR3 region has 15 residues. This CDR3 reads CSVEDSRSYNSPLHF. The CDR3 region has the DNA TGCAGCGTTGAAGATAGCAGGAGCTATAATTCACCCCTCCACTTT.